This T cell receptor beta chain emerged from a study of blood T cells in healthy people across ages. This clonotype was detected only a few times. A second PCR of about 7 to 12 cycles used a sample-barcoded 5' primer and a J-beta primer mix. Unique molecular identifiers of 12 random nucleotides labeled each cDNA. MiXCR was run by TCRdb on the 5' RACE reads, yielding one entry per CDR3 protein. The sample lists around 1,800,000 distinct CDR3 sequences, roughly two fifths seen once, with 20% to 25% in the top ten. CDR3 length equals 14 residues. Per germline, CDR1 DFQATT and CDR2 SNEGSKA (reference sequence). Losses at the gene ends were 5 bases for V and 1 base for J; bases not matched to a gene: 4.

This receptor was obtained from a human donor in good health. Sequenced material: blood. This chain uses TRBV20-1 with TRBJ1-5; 8 positions agree with TRBD1. DNA of the CDR3: TGCAGTGCTCCACAGGGGGGGAGCAATCAGCCCCAGCATTTT. Amino acid sequence: CSAPQGGSNQPQHF.